One sample yielded the 9 T cell receptor beta chains listed below, sequenced in a study of T-cell memory formation after mild COVID-19. One entry per CDR3 protein results from TCRdb running MiXCR on the 5' RACE reads. The sample lists around 250,000 distinct CDR3 sequences; less than 20% were seen once. Sequenced: PBMCs or a T cell subset sorted from them (not recorded which). The receptors were gathered from an adult woman who had mild COVID-19 (a few samples of this study predate the infection). Cell type and time point are not known.

V gene TRBV12-3 or TRBV12-4 combines with J gene TRBJ1-1, with D unresolved. V dropped 1 base and J dropped 0 bases, with 9 bases sitting between them. The CDR3 runs to 15 residues. CDR3 protein: CASSLDYILNTEAFF. CDR3 DNA: TGTGCCAGCAGTTTAGACTACATATTGAACACTGAAGCTTTCTTT.

This chain links TRBV20-1 with TRBJ1-1; no definite D call. Germline loops: CDR1 DFQATT, CDR2 SNEGSKA (reference sequence). The length of the CDR3 is 15 residues. Deletions cut 0 bases from V and 2 bases from J, with 13 bases between. This chain's CDR3 is CSARDHLARNTEAFF. CDR3 sequence (DNA): TGCAGTGCTAGAGATCATCTGGCCCGTAACACTGAAGCTTTCTTT.

J is TRBJ2-1 and V is TRBV15; D is perhaps TRBD1 or TRBD2 (5 bases each). The CDR3 consists of 14 residues. The ends were cut back, 1 base at V and 9 bases at J, with 13 bases in the middle. Germline CDR1 LNHNV, CDR2 YYDKDF (reference sequence). The CDR3 DNA is TGTGCCACCAGCAGAGGGGACCCCGCAGGTGAGCAGTTCTTC. Its protein product is CATSRGDPAGEQFF.

The chain recombines TRBV12-3 or TRBV12-4 with TRBJ1-1; 8 bases agree with TRBD1. V lost 5 bases and J lost 3; bases outside the gene matches: 8. This CDR3 contains 15 residues. The CDR3 reads CASSLPDRAYTEAFF. The CDR3 DNA follows: TGTGCCAGCAGTCTCCCGGACAGGGCTTACACTGAAGCTTTCTTT.

The chain links TRBV5-1 to TRBJ2-1, with 11 bases identical to TRBD2. The CDR3 totals 15 residues. Germline V gene data show CDR1 as SGHRS and CDR2 as YFSETQ. The V segment lost 0 bases and the J segment 7 bases; nucleotides outside the gene matches: 3. CDR3: CASSLATSGVNEQFF. CDR3 nucleotides: TGCGCCAGCAGCTTGGCGACTAGCGGGGTAAATGAGCAGTTCTTC.

This chain's CDR3 is CATSRDPSGSHEQYF. As DNA, the CDR3 is TGTGCCACCAGCAGAGATCCCAGCGGGAGTCACGAGCAGTACTTC. The chain has TRBV15 and TRBJ2-7; 8 nucleotides line up with TRBD2. Losses at the gene ends were 0 bases for V and 5 bases for J; bases not matched to a gene: 6. There are 15 residues in the CDR3. Germline V gene data show CDR1 as LNHNV and CDR2 as YYDKDF (reference sequence).

Only one count was recorded for this clonotype. Compared with germline, one end of the junction differs, possibly owing to a read error. The V gene is TRBV12-3 or TRBV12-4, the J gene TRBJ2-1; D tentatively reads TRBD1 or TRBD2 (6 bases each). The CDR3 consists of 16 residues. The CDR3 coding sequence is TGTTCCAGCAGTTTATGGGGGGCCCCCTCCGGCAATGAGCAGTTCTTC. The encoded protein is CSSSLWGAPSGNEQFF.

This clonotype occurred many times. The chain joins TRBV11-2 to TRBJ2-7; D ambiguous. Germline CDR1 and CDR2: SGHAT and FQNNGV. The ends were cut back, 5 bases at V and 9 bases at J, with 11 bases in the middle. The CDR3 is 11 residues long. The CDR3 bases are TGTGCCAGCAGCCCCACGATGGGGCAGTACTTC. Protein: CASSPTMGQYF. Complete variable domain (other parts from reference TRBV11-2 and TRBJ2-7): EAGVAQSPRYKIIEKRQSVAFWCNPISGHATLYWYQQILGQGPKLLIQFQNNGVVDDSQLPKDRFSAERLKGVDSTLKIQPAKLEDSAVYLCASSPTMGQYFGPGTRLTVT.

This clonotype has only a few counts. The genes are TRBV9 and TRBJ2-5; maybe TRBD2 (5 bases). Germline CDR1 and CDR2: SGDLS and YYNGEE. There are 14 residues in the CDR3. V lost 4 bases to trimming and J lost 2 bases, with 12 bases between them. CDR3 region: CASSPEPGQETQYF. The CDR3 DNA reads TGTGCCAGCAGCCCAGAACCGGGGCAAGAGACCCAGTACTTC.